The T cell receptor beta chain described here comes from a study of blood T cell repertoires in COVID-19. Germline V gene lookup returns CDR1 SEHNR and CDR2 FQNEAQ (reference sequence). Germline trimming cut 3 bases from V and 0 bases from J; bases unmatched to any gene: 14. The CDR3 loop spans 19 amino acids. Clones were read by immunoSEQ multiplex PCR, and TCRdb kept only the in-frame ones, dropping some. The sample contains about 130,000 clones, roughly two thirds of which appear only once. V is TRBV7-9 and J is TRBJ1-1, with 9 nucleotides matching TRBD1. Sequencing was done on a sample of peripheral blood. This sequence originates from a woman in her seventies with acute or convalescent COVID-19. The CDR3 DNA is TGTGCCAGCAGCTTTCCCATCCGCGGGACAGGGACCATGAACACTGAAGCTTTCTTT. Translated: CASSFPIRGTGTMNTEAFF.